Each of the 5 T cell receptor beta chains below was sequenced from the same sample in a study of T-cell memory formation after mild COVID-19. A single record per CDR3 protein comes from TCRdb applying MiXCR to the 5' RACE reads. The profile shows 150,000 to 200,000 distinct CDR3 sequences, 9.5% to 13% of them singletons. The sample comprised PBMCs or a T cell subset sorted from them (not recorded which). The receptors were gathered from a man between 18 and 29 years old who had mild COVID-19 (a few samples of this study predate the infection). Cell type and time point are not known.

This clonotype has a count of ten or more. This chain uses TRBV5-6 with TRBJ2-2; 7 nucleotides agree with TRBD1. CDR1 is SGHDT and CDR2 is YYEEEE in the germline V gene. V dropped 4 bases and J dropped 4; count of bases not matched to a gene: 7. The CDR3 has 15 residues. The DNA for the CDR3 is TGTGCCAGCAGCGTCGAGGGGGCGGTCACCGGGGAGCTGTTTTTT. Encoded protein: CASSVEGAVTGELFF.

This clonotype has only a few counts. This chain connects TRBV5-1 to TRBJ2-7, with 10 bases aligning to TRBD1. With 3 bases clipped from V and 4 bases from J, the junction kept 4 bases outside the gene matches. The CDR3 contains 14 residues. CDR1 and CDR2 from the germline V gene are SGHRS and YFSETQ. The CDR3 spells CASSSGTGAYEQYF. The CDR3 nucleotides are TGCGCCAGCAGCTCCGGGACAGGGGCGTACGAGCAGTACTTC.

At least ten counts were recorded for this clonotype. The chain uses TRBV7-2 and TRBJ2-1; the D is unclear. The germline V gene encodes CDR1 SGHTA and CDR2 FQGNSA. The CDR3 contains 12 residues. Trimming shortened V by 5 bases and J by 7 bases, and 9 bases separated the two germline ends. The CDR3 coding sequence is TGTGCCAGCAGCCTCATGGGGAATGAGCAGTTCTTC. Protein sequence: CASSLMGNEQFF.

V and J are TRBV5-6 and TRBJ1-5, with a tentative D call TRBD1 (5 bases). V was clipped by 2 bases and J by 3 bases, with 12 bases between them. CDR1 is SGHDT, CDR2 YYEEEE, per germline. The CDR3 covers 15 residues. Written as DNA, the CDR3 is TGTGCCAGCAGCTTCGGCAGGGTGGACAATCAGCCCCAGCATTTT. Protein product: CASSFGRVDNQPQHF.

The chain carries TRBV20-1 and TRBJ2-3; weak D call: TRBD2 (6 bases). The CDR3 sequence is 13 residues long. Germline V lookup: CDR1 DFQATT, CDR2 SNEGSKA (reference sequence). Deletions cut 6 bases from V and 2 bases from J, with 12 bases between. The CDR3 sequence: CSAVRDSTDTQYF. The CDR3, as DNA: TGCAGTGCGGTCCGGGACTCCACAGATACGCAGTATTTT.